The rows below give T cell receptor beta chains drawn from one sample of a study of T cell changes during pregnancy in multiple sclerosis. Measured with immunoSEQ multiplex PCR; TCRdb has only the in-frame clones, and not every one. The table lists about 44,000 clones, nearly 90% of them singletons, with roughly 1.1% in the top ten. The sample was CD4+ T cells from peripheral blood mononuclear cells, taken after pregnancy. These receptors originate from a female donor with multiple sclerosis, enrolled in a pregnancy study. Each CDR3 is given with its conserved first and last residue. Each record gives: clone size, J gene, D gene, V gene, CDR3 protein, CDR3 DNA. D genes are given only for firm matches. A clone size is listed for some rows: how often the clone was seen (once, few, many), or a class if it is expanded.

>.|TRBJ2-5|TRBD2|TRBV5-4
CASSLGTSGTLQETQYF
TGTGCCAGCAGCTTGGGGACTAGCGGGACACTCCAAGAGACCCAGTACTTC
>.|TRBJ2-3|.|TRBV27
CASSLGHSTDTQYF
TGTGCCAGCAGTTTGGGACATTCCACAGATACGCAGTATTTT
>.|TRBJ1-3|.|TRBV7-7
CASSSGPSGNTIYF
TGTGCCAGCAGCTCAGGCCCATCTGGAAACACCATATATTTT
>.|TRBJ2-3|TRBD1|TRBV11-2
CASSSGQGGYADTQYF
TGTGCCAGCAGCTCCGGACAGGGAGGTTACGCAGATACGCAGTATTTT
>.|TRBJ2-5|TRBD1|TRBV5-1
CASSLAGTAETQYF
TGCGCCAGCAGCTTGGCCGGGACAGCAGAGACCCAGTACTTC
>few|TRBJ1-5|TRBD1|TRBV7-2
CASSFGQGAEPQHF
TGTGCCAGCAGCTTCGGACAGGGGGCAGAGCCCCAGCATTTT
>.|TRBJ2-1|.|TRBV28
CASSLGQLNEQFF
TGTGCCAGCAGTTTAGGCCAGTTAAATGAGCAGTTCTTC
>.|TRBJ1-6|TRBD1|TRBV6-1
CASRRPGQGASPLHF
TGTGCCAGCAGAAGACCGGGACAGGGTGCTTCACCCCTCCACTTT
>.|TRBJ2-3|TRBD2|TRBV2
CASSLAGGNSDTQYF
TGTGCCAGCAGCCTAGCGGGAGGTAACTCAGATACGCAGTATTTT
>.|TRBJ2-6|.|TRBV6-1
CASSESQGIGANVLTF
TGTGCCAGCAGTGAATCTCAGGGGATCGGGGCCAACGTCCTGACTTTC
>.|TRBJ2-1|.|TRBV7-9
CASSNRLGLFGEQFF
TGTGCCAGCAGCAACAGGCTGGGACTTTTCGGAGAGCAGTTCTTC
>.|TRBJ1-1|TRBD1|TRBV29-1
CSVGQGNTEAFF
TGCAGCGTTGGACAGGGGAACACTGAAGCTTTCTTT
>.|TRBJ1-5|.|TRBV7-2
CASSLTRDGDQPQHF
TGTGCCAGCAGCTTAACCAGGGATGGTGATCAGCCCCAGCATTTT
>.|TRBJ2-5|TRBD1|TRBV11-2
CASSVGTGRTETQYF
TGTGCCAGCAGCGTAGGGACAGGGCGGACAGAGACCCAGTACTTC
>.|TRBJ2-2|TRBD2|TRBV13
CASSARLAGVPGELFF
TGTGCCAGCAGCGCCCGATTAGCGGGAGTCCCCGGGGAGCTGTTTTTT
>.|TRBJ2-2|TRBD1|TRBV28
CASMTGQVDRTGELFF
TGTGCCAGCATGACTGGACAGGTAGATCGCACCGGGGAGCTGTTTTTT
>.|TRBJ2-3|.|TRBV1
CTSSRLRRRNTDTQYF
TGCACCAGCAGCCGTCTTCGGAGGAGAAACACAGATACGCAGTATTTT
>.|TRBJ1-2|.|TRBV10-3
CAIRGEGAGNYGYTF
TGTGCCATCAGGGGCGAAGGGGCAGGGAACTATGGCTACACCTTC
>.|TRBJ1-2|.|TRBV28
CASTDLDGGRYGYTF
TGTGCCAGCACCGACCTAGACGGTGGAAGGTATGGCTACACCTTC
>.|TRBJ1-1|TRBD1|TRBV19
CASSRDRGRGAFF
TGTGCCAGTAGTAGAGACAGGGGACGTGGAGCTTTCTTT
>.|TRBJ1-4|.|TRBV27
CASRWNEKLFF
TGTGCCAGCCGGTGGAATGAAAAACTGTTTTTT
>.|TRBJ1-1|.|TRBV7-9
CASSLVSGKATEAFF
TGTGCCAGCAGCTTAGTTTCAGGGAAAGCCACTGAAGCTTTCTTT
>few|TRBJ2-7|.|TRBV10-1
CASSEGGHTYEQYF
TGCGCCAGCAGTGAGGGTGGACATACCTACGAGCAGTACTTC
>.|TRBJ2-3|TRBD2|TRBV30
CAWSPGTSGGTDTQYF
TGTGCCTGGAGCCCTGGGACTAGCGGGGGCACAGATACGCAGTATTTT
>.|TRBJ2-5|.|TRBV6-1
CATYAPGLQETQYF
TGTGCCACTTACGCCCCGGGACTCCAAGAGACCCAGTACTTC
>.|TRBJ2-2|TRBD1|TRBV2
CASSEVGTGAGELFF
TGTGCCAGCAGTGAAGTTGGGACAGGGGCCGGGGAGCTGTTTTTT
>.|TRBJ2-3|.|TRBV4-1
CASSQGLDTDTQYF
TGCGCCAGCAGCCAAGGACTAGACACAGATACGCAGTATTTT
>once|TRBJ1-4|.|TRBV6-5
CASRDSYPTNEKLFF
TGTGCCAGCAGGGACAGTTACCCAACTAATGAAAAACTGTTTTTT
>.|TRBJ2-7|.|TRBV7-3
CASSLTINSYEQYF
TGTGCCAGCAGCTTAACGATAAATAGCTACGAGCAGTACTTC
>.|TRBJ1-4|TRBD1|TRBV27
CASSSPGTGVTNEKLFF
TGTGCCAGCAGTAGTCCCGGGACAGGGGTTACTAATGAAAAACTGTTTTTT
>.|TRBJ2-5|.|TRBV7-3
CASSLGGGETQYF
TGTGCCAGCAGCTTAGGGGGCGGAGAGACCCAGTACTTC
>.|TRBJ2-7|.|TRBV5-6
CASSGPDSDYEQYF
TGTGCCAGCAGCGGCCCGGACAGTGACTACGAGCAGTACTTC
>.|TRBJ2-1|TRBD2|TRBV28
CASYSGSSYNEQFF
TGTGCCAGCTATAGCGGGTCTTCCTACAATGAGCAGTTCTTC
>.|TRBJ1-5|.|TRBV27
CASSLSWNQPQHF
TGTGCCAGCAGTTTAAGCTGGAATCAGCCCCAGCATTTT
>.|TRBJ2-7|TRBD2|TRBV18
CASSPGLAGLYEQYF
TGTGCCAGCTCACCAGGGCTAGCGGGCCTATACGAGCAGTACTTC
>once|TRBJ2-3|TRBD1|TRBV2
CASSVGQGDDTDTQYF
TGTGCCAGCAGTGTGGGACAGGGGGACGACACAGATACGCAGTATTTT
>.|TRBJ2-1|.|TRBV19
CASSVTRGPSYNEQFF
TGTGCCAGTAGCGTCACGCGGGGGCCCTCCTACAATGAGCAGTTCTTC
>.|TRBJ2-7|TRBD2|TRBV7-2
CASSSGTSGRRVGYEQYF
TGTGCCAGCAGCTCCGGGACTAGCGGGAGAAGAGTCGGCTACGAGCAGTACTTC
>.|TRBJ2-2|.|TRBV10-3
CAIRRDRGANTGELFF
TGTGCCATCAGAAGAGACCGTGGGGCCAACACCGGGGAGCTGTTTTTT
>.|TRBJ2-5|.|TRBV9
CASSVSIPPGWGQETQYF
TGTGCCAGCAGCGTATCCATTCCTCCGGGATGGGGCCAAGAGACCCAGTACTTC
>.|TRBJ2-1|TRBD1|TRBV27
CASSLQDRGGEQFF
TGTGCCAGCAGTCTACAAGACAGGGGAGGTGAGCAGTTCTTC
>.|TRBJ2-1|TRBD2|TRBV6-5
CASTASGLSYNEQFF
TGTGCCAGCACGGCTAGCGGACTCTCCTACAATGAGCAGTTCTTC
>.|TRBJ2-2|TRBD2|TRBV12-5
CASGLPAGGSTGELFF
TGTGCTAGTGGTTTGCCGGCGGGAGGGAGCACCGGGGAGCTGTTTTTT
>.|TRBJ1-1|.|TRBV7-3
CASSLTGTENTEAFF
TGTGCCAGCAGCTTAACTGGCACCGAGAACACTGAAGCTTTCTTT
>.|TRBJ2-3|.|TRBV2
CASSQTRPTDTQYF
TGTGCCAGCAGTCAGACTAGACCAACTGATACGCAGTATTTT
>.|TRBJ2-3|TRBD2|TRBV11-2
CASSLRAGGTQYF
TGTGCCAGCAGCTTAAGAGCGGGAGGGACGCAGTATTTT
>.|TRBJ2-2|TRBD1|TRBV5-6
CASSPGQGLRGELFF
TGTGCCAGCAGCCCGGGACAGGGGTTAAGAGGGGAGCTGTTTTTT
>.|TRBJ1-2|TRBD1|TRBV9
CASSPRDSFYGGYTF
TGTGCCAGCAGCCCCCGGGACAGCTTCTATGGTGGCTACACCTTC
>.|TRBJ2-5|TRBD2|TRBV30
CAWSWTSGRAGETQYF
TGTGCCTGGAGTTGGACTAGCGGGAGGGCCGGTGAGACCCAGTACTTC
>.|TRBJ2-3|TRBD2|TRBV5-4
CASSLFTSGTTDTQYF
TGTGCCAGCAGCTTGTTCACTAGCGGGACCACAGATACGCAGTATTTT
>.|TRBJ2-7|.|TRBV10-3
CAISGRGNEQYF
TGTGCCATCAGTGGACGGGGTAACGAGCAGTACTTC
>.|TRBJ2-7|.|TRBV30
CAWSRRENNEQYF
TGTGCCTGGAGTAGAAGGGAGAACAACGAGCAGTACTTC
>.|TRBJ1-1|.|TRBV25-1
CASSDGEVNTEAFF
TGTGCCAGCAGTGATGGAGAGGTAAACACTGAAGCTTTCTTT
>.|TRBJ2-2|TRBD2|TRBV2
CASSERGRGTGELFF
TGTGCCAGCAGTGAACGCGGGAGAGGAACCGGGGAGCTGTTTTTT
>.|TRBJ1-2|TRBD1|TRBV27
CASSWTGTPGGYTF
TGTGCCAGCAGTTGGACAGGGACCCCTGGGGGCTACACCTTC